The clone carrying this T cell receptor beta chain was counted a few times. The antigen is undetermined. This record belongs to a study of identical twins. MiXCR was run by TCRdb on the 5' RACE reads, yielding one entry per CDR3 protein. The sample holds about 530,000 distinct CDR3 sequences, more than 20% seen once. The CDR3 covers 17 residues. The germline CDR1 and CDR2 sequences are SGHRS and YFSETQ. Trimming cost V 0 bases and J 0 bases, with 10 bases left between them. General observations from the study: Whereas memory repertoires showed no such difference, abundant cord blood beta clonotypes carried fewer insertions.

The same specimen was also included in a second study, on yellow fever vaccine responses in identical twins.

The TCR was taken from a woman younger than 30 in good health. The chain employs TRBV5-1 and TRBJ1-6; D ambiguous. The material sequenced was CD4+ T cells sorted from blood. The chain's CDR3 is CASSLASGDSYNSPLHF. CDR3 coding DNA: TGCGCCAGCAGCTTGGCTTCCGGGGACTCCTATAATTCACCCCTCCACTTT.